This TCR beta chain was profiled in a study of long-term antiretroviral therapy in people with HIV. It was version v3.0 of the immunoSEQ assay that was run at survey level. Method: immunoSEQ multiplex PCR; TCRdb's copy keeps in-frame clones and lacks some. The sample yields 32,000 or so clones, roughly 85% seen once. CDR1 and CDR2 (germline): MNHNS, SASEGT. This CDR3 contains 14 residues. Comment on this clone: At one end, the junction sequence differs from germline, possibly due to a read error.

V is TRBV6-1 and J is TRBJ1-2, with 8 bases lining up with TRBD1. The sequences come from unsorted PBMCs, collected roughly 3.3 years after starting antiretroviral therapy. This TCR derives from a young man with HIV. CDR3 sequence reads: CASSEGQGGYGYTF. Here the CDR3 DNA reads TGTGCCAGCAGCGAAGGACAGGGCGGCTATGGCTACACCTTC.